The 9 T cell receptor beta chains in this list originate from one sample, sequenced in a study of immune cell composition in non-small cell lung cancer. Generated by immunoSEQ multiplex PCR, the TCRdb table keeps only in-frame clones and is missing some. The sample has about 2,500 clones, about 80% seen once. Normal lung was taken at the farthest possible site, at least 3 cm from tumour. Sequencing was performed on non-adjacent lung tissue. These receptors came from a human donor with non-small cell lung cancer.

The chain is built from TRBV19 and TRBJ2-3; D is unresolved. This CDR3 comprises 16 residues. Germline lookup yields CDR1 LNHDA and CDR2 SQIVND (reference sequence). Trimming removed 5 bases from V and 1 base from J, with 16 bases in between. DNA for the CDR3: TGTGCCAGTAGTGCCTCCTCACTCGGTGGCACAGATACGCAGTATTTT. Its protein is CASSASSLGGTDTQYF.

This sequence joins TRBV7-6 and TRBJ2-2, with 9 bases that match TRBD2. J was trimmed by 4 bases and V by 3 bases; bases with no gene match: 3. This CDR3 is built from 15 residues. Germline V gene sequence: CDR1 SGHVS, CDR2 FNYEAQ. In nucleotides, the CDR3 is TGTGCCAGCAGCTTTAGCGGGAGCGGCACCGGGGAGCTGTTTTTT. This sequence encodes CASSFSGSGTGELFF. The full variable domain, its missing parts supplied by reference TRBV7-6 and TRBJ2-2, is GAGVSQSPRYKVTKRGQDVALRCDPISGHVSLYWYRQALGQGPEFLTYFNYEAQQDKSGLPNDRFSAERPEGSISTLTIQRTEQRDSAMYRCASSFSGSGTGELFFGEGSRLTVL.

The gene calls are TRBV30 and TRBJ2-5; possibly TRBD2 for D (6 bases). Trimming cost V 0 bases and J 5 bases, with 13 bases left between them. The CDR3 spans 14 residues. CDR1 and CDR2 (germline): GTSNPN, SVGIG (reference sequence). CDR3 in DNA: TGTGCCTGGAGTGTACGGGGACTCAGGGAGACCCAGTACTTC. Its translation: CAWSVRGLRETQYF.

The gene calls are TRBV28 and TRBJ1-1; TRBD1 matches at 8 bases. From germline, CDR1 is MDHEN and CDR2 SYDVKM. Trimming cost V 0 bases and J 0 bases; bases outside gene matches: 6. The CDR3 runs 17 residues. CDR3 in DNA: TGTGCCAGCAGTTTATGGGGGGGACAGGCAATGAACACTGAAGCTTTCTTT. Translating it yields CASSLWGGQAMNTEAFF.

The genes are TRBV5-6 and TRBJ2-7, with TRBD2 matching over 7 bases. This CDR3 spans 15 amino acids. In germline, CDR1 is SGHDT, CDR2 YYEEEE. Trimming removed 3 bases from V and 0 bases from J; junction bases left unmatched: 6. CDR3 sequence: CASSSSGDFSYEQYF. As DNA, the CDR3 is TGTGCCAGCAGCTCCAGCGGGGATTTCTCCTACGAGCAGTACTTC. Looking up the rest from reference TRBV5-6 and TRBJ2-7 gives the full variable domain: DAGVTQSPTHLIKTRGQQVTLRCSPKSGHDTVSWYQQALGQGPQFIFQYYEEEERQRGNFPDRFSGHQFPNYSSELNVNALLLGDSALYLCASSSSGDFSYEQYFGPGTRLTVT.

The genes are TRBV29-1 and TRBJ2-3, with TRBD2 matching 8 bases. The CDR3 runs to 16 residues. The germline V gene has CDR1 SQVTM and CDR2 ANQGSEA. Trimming removed 4 bases from V and 2 bases from J; junction bases left unmatched: 11. For the CDR3, the DNA is TGCAGCGTTGTTAGAGCGGGGGCTGACATCACAGATACGCAGTATTTT. Residues: CSVVRAGADITDTQYF.

The chain links TRBV7-9 to TRBJ1-1; D gene uncertain. This CDR3 comprises 13 residues. The germline CDR1 and CDR2 sequences are SEHNR and FQNEAQ (reference sequence). Trimming stripped 5 bases from V and 4 bases from J, with 11 bases between. This CDR3 is CASSRGVGTEAFF. CDR3 bases: TGTGCCAGCAGCCGCGGGGTTGGCACTGAAGCTTTCTTT.

V gene TRBV2 combines with J gene TRBJ2-2; 11 bases are a match to TRBD2. J was trimmed by 8 bases and V by 4 bases; bases with no gene match: 9. There are 16 residues in the CDR3. Germline CDR1 is SNHLY and CDR2 is FYNNEI. The CDR3 DNA follows: TGTGCCAGCAGTGGGGCTAGCGGGGGGACGATGGGGGAGCTGTTTTTT. Translated: CASSGASGGTMGELFF.

The chain employs TRBV5-1 and TRBJ2-4; 9 positions agree with TRBD2. This CDR3 comprises 19 residues. Germline-derived CDR1 and CDR2 are SGHRS and YFSETQ. The ends lost 0 bases at V and 0 bases at J; junction bases unmatched: 10. The CDR3 sequence is CASSLGGASGELAKNIQYF. The CDR3 bases are TGCGCCAGCAGCTTGGGGGGGGCTAGCGGGGAACTAGCCAAAAACATTCAGTACTTC.